This TCR beta chain was sequenced for a study of blood T cell repertoires in COVID-19. CDR3 length equals 16 residues. V gave up 0 bases and J gave up 0 bases; unmatched junction bases: 5. The V gene's germline CDR1 is SGDLS and CDR2 YYNGEE. The table came from immunoSEQ multiplex PCR; TCRdb's copy has only in-frame clones and leaves some out. The data hold about 390,000 clones, with about 89% observed a single time. The chain employs TRBV9 and TRBJ1-1; TRBD1 aligns across 7 bases. Material: peripheral blood. The sequence came from a woman aged 55-70 years with COVID-19, enrolled during active disease. Here the CDR3 DNA reads TGTGCCAGCAGCGTAGTAGGGGGCAGGGTGAACACTGAAGCTTTCTTT. Its protein is CASSVVGGRVNTEAFF.